Following are 10 T cell receptor beta chains from one sample sequenced in a study of early T cells in non-severe SARS-CoV-2 infection (dated by TCRdb to about 2021). Library prep was done by 5' RACE. Sequencer: NextSeq 500. The public reads were reanalyzed by TCRdb: fastp trimming at Q25, MiXCR alignment, in-frame beta chains only. Every CDR3 protein is listed once, alongside the most common genes and DNA of its rows. Counted in this sample were 80,000 to 95,000 distinct CDR3 sequences; 14% of them appeared once. Jointly, the top ten make up around 5.8% of the sample. Sequencing was done on a sample of whole blood. These receptors came from an adult who was a healthcare worker with PCR-confirmed SARS-CoV-2 infection or an uninfected control (not recorded which).

This chain connects TRBV29-1 to TRBJ2-3; 10 bases agree with TRBD2. The CDR3 totals 14 residues. V trimming: 4 bases; J trimming: 1 base; junction bases outside the gene matches: 2. From germline, CDR1 is SQVTM and CDR2 ANQGSEA. CDR3 protein: CSVVGLAGTDTQYF. CDR3 bases: TGCAGCGTTGTCGGACTAGCGGGCACAGATACGCAGTATTTT.

The chain couples TRBV12-3 or TRBV12-4 to TRBJ1-1, with no clear D. The CDR3 has 14 residues. Trimming pared 3 bases from V and 2 bases from J, leaving 10 bases between. CDR3 protein: CASSFGNQNTEAFF. For the CDR3, the DNA is TGTGCCAGCAGTTTTGGTAACCAAAACACTGAAGCTTTCTTT.

The CDR3 spells CASRGIQGVYGYTF. In DNA form, the CDR3 reads TGTGCCAGCAGAGGCATACAGGGCGTCTATGGCTACACCTTC. The chain carries TRBV7-9 and TRBJ1-2, with a possible D match to TRBD1 (6 bases). Germline V gene lookup returns CDR1 SEHNR and CDR2 FQNEAQ (reference sequence). The CDR3 extends over 14 amino acids. Trimming removed 6 bases from V and 4 bases from J, with 15 bases in between.

This clonotype was detected many times. The chain employs TRBV20-1 and TRBJ2-5, with TRBD2 as a possible D gene (7 bases). V was pared by 3 bases and J by 4 bases, with 12 bases between. The CDR3 sequence is 13 residues long. Germline V CDR1 and CDR2: DFQATT, SNEGSKA (reference sequence). This CDR3 is CSASAGAGETQYF. The CDR3 coding sequence is TGCAGTGCTAGCGCGGGGGCGGGAGAGACCCAGTACTTC.

This clonotype came up a few times. The V call is TRBV9, the J call TRBJ2-7; 7 bases fit TRBD1. V lost 0 bases and J lost 5; bases outside the gene matches: 11. The CDR3 totals 16 residues. Looked up from germline, CDR1 is SGDLS and CDR2 is YYNGEE. This chain's CDR3 is CASSVEWWQGVNEQYF. Here the CDR3 DNA reads TGTGCCAGCAGCGTAGAATGGTGGCAGGGGGTGAACGAGCAGTACTTC.

The chain is built from TRBV5-1 and TRBJ2-5, with a tentative D call TRBD1 (6 bases). Trimming pared 0 bases from V and 0 bases from J, leaving 12 bases between. Germline lookup yields CDR1 SGHRS and CDR2 YFSETQ. CDR3 size: 16 residues. This CDR3 is CASSLAVGANQETQYF. CDR3 nucleotides: TGCGCCAGCAGCTTGGCCGTGGGGGCAAACCAAGAGACCCAGTACTTC.

This clonotype was observed a few times. This chain uses TRBV30 with TRBJ1-1; unclear D gene. This CDR3 comprises 15 residues. The V and J ends lost 0 bases and 2 bases respectively, with 13 bases between them. CDR1 and CDR2 (germline): GTSNPN, SVGIG (reference sequence). CDR3 in amino acids: CAWSVHNAGNTEAFF. CDR3 DNA sequence: TGTGCCTGGAGTGTACACAATGCGGGAAACACTGAAGCTTTCTTT.

The J gene is TRBJ2-1, the V gene TRBV3-1; 13 bases align to TRBD2. The CDR3 runs 17 residues. With V trimmed by 0 bases and J by 7 bases, 6 bases remained unmatched. Germline assignment: CDR1 LGHDT and CDR2 YNNKEL (reference sequence). The CDR3 spells CASSQDTGTSGANEQFF. The CDR3 DNA follows: TGTGCCAGCAGCCAAGATACCGGGACTAGCGGGGCTAATGAGCAGTTCTTC.

This clonotype was found many times. The CDR3 reads CASTYSPGDNEQFF. In DNA, the CDR3 is TGTGCCAGCACCTATTCACCGGGCGACAATGAGCAGTTCTTC. V is TRBV14 and J is TRBJ2-1; D is undetermined. Germline V CDR1 and CDR2: SGHDN, FVKESK. This CDR3 is built from 14 residues. V was shortened by 7 bases and J by 5 bases, with 15 bases between the two germline ends.

This clonotype was detected a few times. This CDR3 fails to terminate in the conserved phenylalanine or tryptophan, so it likely reflects a read error. The DNA is omitted, as the CDR3 cannot be located on it reliably, and the CDR3 follows TCRdb's listing. The V gene is TRBV21-1, the J gene TRBJ1-3; the D call in the table, TRBD1, was not verified against the DNA. TRBV21-1 is labeled a pseudogene. The CDR3 adds up to 11 amino acids, both ends counted. The chain's CDR3 is CASSARVRQFL.